The 2 T cell receptor beta chains presented below share a single source sample, sequenced in a study of T cell repertoires in cytomegalovirus infection. The antigens for these receptors are not known. TCRdb fed the reads into MiXCR, producing one record per CDR3 protein. Of 84,000 or so distinct CDR3 sequences listed, 40% to 50% are singletons. The sample consisted of CD8+ T cells from cultured PBMCs, taken from culture after CMV antigen stimulation. All receptors derive from a human donor in good health (CMV status not recorded). Some clones in this sample may be carry-over from other donors' samples.

The chain has TRBV7-2 and TRBJ2-7; D is unresolved. CDR3 length: 16 residues. CDR1 is SGHTA, CDR2 FQGNSA, per germline. V was trimmed by 2 bases and J by 0 bases, leaving 14 bases between them. The CDR3 region has the DNA TGTGCCAGCAGCTTAAGTCCGCAATCGACCTCCTACGAGCAGTACTTC. This gives the protein CASSLSPQSTSYEQYF.

Points on this clonotype: The DNA is omitted, as the CDR3 cannot be located on it reliably, and the CDR3 follows TCRdb's listing. The J gene is TRBJ2-1, the V gene TRBV28; TRBD1 is the table's D call and was not checked against the DNA. Germline CDR1 is MDHEN and CDR2 is SYDVKM. The CDR3 sequence runs 19 residues, both termini included. CDR3 residues: CASSTSNVGGQGTYNEQFF.